This T cell receptor (beta chain) was retrieved from a study of metastatic and nonmetastatic thyroid tumors. Study-wide points: Significantly higher TCR beta diversity was reportedly seen in malignant thyroid tumors than benign nodules, in blood and tumor.

The CDR3 runs to 14 residues. CDR1 is DFQATT and CDR2 is SNEGSKA in the germline V gene (reference sequence). The V end was cut by 4 bases, the J end by 8 bases, with 20 bases between. Patients had received no treatment of any kind before thyroid surgery. This clone was detected a few times. No antigen is known for it. A read error may be the cause here, since a much bigger clone is one base away. MiXCR reprocessed the PCR reads for TCRdb. The sample has about 70,000 clones, roughly 18% seen once. Sequenced material: blood. The sequence was obtained from a female donor with papillary thyroid cancer or a benign thyroid nodule (not recorded which). Some clones in this sample may be carry-over from other donors' samples. The genes are TRBV20-1 and TRBJ1-1, with D unclear. This chain's CDR3 is CSAIDQPWRREAFF. CDR3 nucleotides: TGCAGTGCTATAGATCAGCCTTGGCGGCGGGAAGCTTTCTTT.